This TCR beta chain stems from a study of shared clonotypes between healthy human individuals. Study findings and constraints: Sampling covered blood only; tissue repertoires likely differ.

The CDR3 length is 13 residues. CDR1 and CDR2 (germline): SEHNR, FQNEAQ (reference sequence). Trimming shortened V by 2 bases and J by 9 bases, and 14 bases separated the two germline ends. Comments on this clone: Its target is not known.

This table comes from immunoSEQ multiplex PCR, and its TCRdb copy is limited to in-frame clones, with some not included. The sample shows fewer than 600,000 clones, roughly 80% of them seen only once. The sample was PBMCs. The chain joins TRBV7-9 to TRBJ2-7; D ambiguous. The receptor was isolated from a woman aged 40 to 49 in good health. Some clones in this sample may be carry-over from other donors' samples. Written as DNA, the CDR3 is TGTGCCAGCAGCTTAACCCAGACCGGCGGGCAGTACTTC. Its protein is CASSLTQTGGQYF.